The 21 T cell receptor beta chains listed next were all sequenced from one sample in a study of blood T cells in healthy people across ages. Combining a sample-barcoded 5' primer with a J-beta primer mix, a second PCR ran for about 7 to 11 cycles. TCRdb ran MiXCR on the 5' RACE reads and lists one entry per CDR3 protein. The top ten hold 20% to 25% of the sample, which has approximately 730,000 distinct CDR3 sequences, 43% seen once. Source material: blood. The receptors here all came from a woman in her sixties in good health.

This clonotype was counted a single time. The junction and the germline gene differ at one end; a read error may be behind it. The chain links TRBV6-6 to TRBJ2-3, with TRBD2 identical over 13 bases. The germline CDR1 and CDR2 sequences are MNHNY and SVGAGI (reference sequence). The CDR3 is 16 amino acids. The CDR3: CASSRTSGRVSDTRYF. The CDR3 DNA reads TGTGCCAGCAGTCGGACTAGCGGGAGAGTGTCAGATACGCGGTATTTT.

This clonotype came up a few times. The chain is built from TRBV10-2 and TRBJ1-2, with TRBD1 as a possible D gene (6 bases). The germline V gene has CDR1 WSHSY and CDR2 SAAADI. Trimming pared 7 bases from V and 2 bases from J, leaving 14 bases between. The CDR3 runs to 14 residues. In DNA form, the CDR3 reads TGCGCCAGCATGAAACAGGGTTCCAACTATGGCTACACCTTC. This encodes CASMKQGSNYGYTF.

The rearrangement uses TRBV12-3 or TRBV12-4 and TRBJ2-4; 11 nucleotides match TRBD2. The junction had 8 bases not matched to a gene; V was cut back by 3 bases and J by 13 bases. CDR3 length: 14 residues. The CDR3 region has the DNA TGTGCCAGCAGTTTGCTAGCGGGAGGAGAAGAGCAGTACTTC. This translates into CASSLLAGGEEQYF.

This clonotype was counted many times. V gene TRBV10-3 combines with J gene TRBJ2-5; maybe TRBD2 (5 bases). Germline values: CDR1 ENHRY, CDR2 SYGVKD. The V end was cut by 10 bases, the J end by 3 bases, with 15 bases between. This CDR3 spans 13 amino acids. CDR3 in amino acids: CASSRTGEETQYF. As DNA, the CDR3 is TGTGCCAGCTCCCGGACTGGGGAAGAGACCCAGTACTTC.

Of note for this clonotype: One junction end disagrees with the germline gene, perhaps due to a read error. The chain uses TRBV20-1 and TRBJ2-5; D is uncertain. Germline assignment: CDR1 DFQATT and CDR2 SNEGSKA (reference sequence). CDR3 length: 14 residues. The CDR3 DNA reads TGCAGAGCTAGAGATCAGGTGAAACAAGAGACCCAGTACTTC. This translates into CRARDQVKQETQYF.

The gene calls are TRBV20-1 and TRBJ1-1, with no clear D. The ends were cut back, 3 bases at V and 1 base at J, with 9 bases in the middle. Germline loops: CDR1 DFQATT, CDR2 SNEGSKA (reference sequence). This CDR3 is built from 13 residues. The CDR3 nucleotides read TGCAGTGCTAGTACCCGCTGGAACACTGAAGCTTTCTTT. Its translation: CSASTRWNTEAFF.

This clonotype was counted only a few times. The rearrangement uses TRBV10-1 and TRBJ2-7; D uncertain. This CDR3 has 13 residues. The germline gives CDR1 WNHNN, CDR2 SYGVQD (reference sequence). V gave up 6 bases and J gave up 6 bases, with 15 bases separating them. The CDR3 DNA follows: TGCGCCAGCAGGCCGAGTTTGGGTGGCGAGCAGTACTTC. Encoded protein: CASRPSLGGEQYF.

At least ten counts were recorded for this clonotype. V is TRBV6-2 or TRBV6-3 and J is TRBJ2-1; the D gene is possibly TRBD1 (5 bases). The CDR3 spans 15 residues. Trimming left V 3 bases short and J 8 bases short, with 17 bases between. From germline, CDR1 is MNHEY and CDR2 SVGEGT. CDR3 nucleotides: TGTGCCAGCAGTTATGGGGCACCGCCACTGTATGAGCAGTTCTTC. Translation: CASSYGAPPLYEQFF.

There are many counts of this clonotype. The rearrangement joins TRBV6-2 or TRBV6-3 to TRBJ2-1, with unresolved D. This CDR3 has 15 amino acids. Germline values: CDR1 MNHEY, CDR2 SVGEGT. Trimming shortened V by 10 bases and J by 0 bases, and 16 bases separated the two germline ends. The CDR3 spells CATLVADSSYNEQFF. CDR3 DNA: TGTGCCACTCTCGTGGCGGATAGCTCCTACAATGAGCAGTTCTTC.

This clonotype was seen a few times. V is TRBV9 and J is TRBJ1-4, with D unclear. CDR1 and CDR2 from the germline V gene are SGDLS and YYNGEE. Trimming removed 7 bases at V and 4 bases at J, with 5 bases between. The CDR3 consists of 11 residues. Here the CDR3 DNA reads TGTGCCAGCGGACTTAATGAAAAACTGTTTTTT. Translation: CASGLNEKLFF.

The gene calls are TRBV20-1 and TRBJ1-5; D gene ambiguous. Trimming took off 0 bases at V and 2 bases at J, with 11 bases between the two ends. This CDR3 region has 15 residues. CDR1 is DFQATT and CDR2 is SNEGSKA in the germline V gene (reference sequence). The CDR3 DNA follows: TGCAGTGCTAGAGATGGGTCGTGGGGCAATCAGCCCCAGCATTTT. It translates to CSARDGSWGNQPQHF.

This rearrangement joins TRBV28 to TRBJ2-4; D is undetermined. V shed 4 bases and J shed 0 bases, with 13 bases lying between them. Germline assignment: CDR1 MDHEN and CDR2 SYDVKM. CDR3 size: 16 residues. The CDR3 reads CASSWALRLAKNIQYF. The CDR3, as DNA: TGTGCCAGCAGTTGGGCCCTCCGTCTAGCCAAAAACATTCAGTACTTC.

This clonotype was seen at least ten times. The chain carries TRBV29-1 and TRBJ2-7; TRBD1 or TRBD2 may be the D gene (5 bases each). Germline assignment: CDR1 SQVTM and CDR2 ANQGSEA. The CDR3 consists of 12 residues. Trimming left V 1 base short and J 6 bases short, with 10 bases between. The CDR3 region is CSVEAGTSEQYF. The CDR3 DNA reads TGCAGCGTTGAAGCAGGGACCTCCGAGCAGTACTTC.

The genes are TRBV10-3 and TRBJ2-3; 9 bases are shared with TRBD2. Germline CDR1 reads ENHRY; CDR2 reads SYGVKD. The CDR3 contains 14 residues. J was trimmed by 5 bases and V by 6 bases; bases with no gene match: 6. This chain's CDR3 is CAIRQIAGVDTQYF. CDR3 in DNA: TGTGCCATCAGGCAGATAGCGGGAGTAGATACGCAGTATTTT.

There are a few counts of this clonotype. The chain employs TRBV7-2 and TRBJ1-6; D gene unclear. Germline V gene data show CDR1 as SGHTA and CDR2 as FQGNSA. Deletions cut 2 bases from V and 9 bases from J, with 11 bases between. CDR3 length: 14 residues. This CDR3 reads CASSLFGRSSPLHF. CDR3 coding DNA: TGTGCCAGCAGCTTATTCGGGAGGAGTTCACCCCTCCACTTT.

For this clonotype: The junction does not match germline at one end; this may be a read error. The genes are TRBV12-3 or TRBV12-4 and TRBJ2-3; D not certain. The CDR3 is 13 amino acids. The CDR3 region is CASTQVDLDMQYF. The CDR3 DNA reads TGTGCCAGCACCCAAGTCGACTTAGATATGCAGTATTTT.

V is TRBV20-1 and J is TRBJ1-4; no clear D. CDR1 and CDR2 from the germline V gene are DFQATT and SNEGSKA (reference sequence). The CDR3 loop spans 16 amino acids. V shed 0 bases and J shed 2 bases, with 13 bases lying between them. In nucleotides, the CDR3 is TGCAGTGCTAGAGAGGGCCTGGGCACGACTAATGAAAAACTGTTTTTT. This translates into CSAREGLGTTNEKLFF.

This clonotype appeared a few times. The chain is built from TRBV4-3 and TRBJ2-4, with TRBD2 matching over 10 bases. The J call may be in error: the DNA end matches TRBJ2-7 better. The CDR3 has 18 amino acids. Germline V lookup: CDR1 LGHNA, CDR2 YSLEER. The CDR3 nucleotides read TGCGCCAGCAGCCAATACCGTCCCCCTAGCGGGAGCCCCTACGAGCAGTACTTC. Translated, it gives CASSQYRPPSGSPYEQYF.

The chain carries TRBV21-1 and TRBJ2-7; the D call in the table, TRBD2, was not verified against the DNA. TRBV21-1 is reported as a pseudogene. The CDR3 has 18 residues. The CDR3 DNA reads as TGTGCCAGCAGCAACCTGGCTAGCGGGGGCATACCCTCCTACGAGCAGTACTTC. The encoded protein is CASSNLASGGIPSYEQYF.

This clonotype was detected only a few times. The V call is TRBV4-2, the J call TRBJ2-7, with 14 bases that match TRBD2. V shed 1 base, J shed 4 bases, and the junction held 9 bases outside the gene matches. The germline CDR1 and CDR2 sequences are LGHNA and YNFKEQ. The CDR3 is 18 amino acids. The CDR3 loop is CASSQGAGTSGRRYEQYF. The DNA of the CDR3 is TGTGCCAGCAGCCAAGGAGCCGGGACTAGCGGGAGACGATACGAGCAGTACTTC.

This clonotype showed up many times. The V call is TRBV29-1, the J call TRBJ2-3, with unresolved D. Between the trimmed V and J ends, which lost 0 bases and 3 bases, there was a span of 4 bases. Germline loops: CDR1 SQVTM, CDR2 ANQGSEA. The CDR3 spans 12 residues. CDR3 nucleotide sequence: TGCAGCGTTGAAGAATGGACAGATACGCAGTATTTT. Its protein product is CSVEEWTDTQYF.